The 2 T cell receptor beta chains below were found in one sample sequenced in a study of T cell repertoires in cytomegalovirus infection. MiXCR, run by TCRdb on the reads, gives a single entry per CDR3 protein. This repertoire shows approximately 150,000 distinct CDR3 sequences, approximately 17% found once; its top ten account for under 20%. The specimen sequenced was CD8+ T cells from PBMCs. These TCRs come from a human donor in good health (CMV status not recorded). Some clones in this sample may be carry-over from other donors' samples.

In nucleotides, the CDR3 is TGTGCCAGCAGGGCGGGTATGAACACTGAAGCTTTCTTT. Protein product: CASRAGMNTEAFF. The gene calls are TRBV6-2 or TRBV6-3 and TRBJ1-1; D not resolved. The CDR3 spans 13 residues. V was pared by 6 bases and J by 0 bases, with 8 bases between. Germline V lookup: CDR1 MNHEY, CDR2 SVGEGT.

This clonotype was counted at least ten times. The genes are TRBV6-6 and TRBJ2-1; possibly TRBD1 for D (7 bases). V was shortened by 6 bases and J by 1 base, with 10 bases between the two germline ends. Germline CDR1 reads MNHNY; CDR2 reads SVGAGI (reference sequence). The CDR3 spans 14 residues. The CDR3 here is CASRAGQSYNEQFF. DNA of the CDR3: TGTGCCAGCAGGGCGGGACAGTCCTACAATGAGCAGTTCTTC.